These 30 T cell receptor beta chains originate from one sample sequenced in a study of blood T cell repertoires in COVID-19. Sequencing was performed with immunoSEQ multiplex PCR; in TCRdb, only in-frame clones are kept and a portion is missing. The sample has over 100,000 clones, 65% to 85% seen once. Sequenced sample: peripheral blood. Receptor source: a woman between 65 and 79 years old with acute or convalescent COVID-19.

The V call is TRBV7-3, the J call TRBJ1-1; D may be TRBD1 (5 bases). Germline values: CDR1 SGHTA, CDR2 FQGTGA. The CDR3 has 16 residues. Trimming shortened V by 5 bases and J by 1 base, and 17 bases separated the two germline ends. Here the CDR3 DNA reads TGTGCCAGCAGCCCGACACCCTTACAGGAGAACACTGAAGCTTTCTTT. It translates to CASSPTPLQENTEAFF.

This clone was seen a single time. The chain carries TRBV19 and TRBJ2-7; 9 nucleotides align to TRBD1. Germline-derived CDR1 and CDR2 are LNHDA and SQIVND (reference sequence). V dropped 6 bases and J dropped 2; count of bases not matched to a gene: 5. The CDR3 contains 14 residues. The CDR3 reads CASRSGQGPYEQYF. For the CDR3, the DNA is TGTGCCAGTAGGTCGGGACAGGGACCCTACGAGCAGTACTTC.

The J gene is TRBJ2-5, the V gene TRBV9; 12 positions match TRBD2. This CDR3 is built from 16 residues. With 3 bases clipped from V and 1 base from J, the junction kept 4 bases outside the gene matches. Germline-derived CDR1 and CDR2 are SGDLS and YYNGEE. The CDR3 here is CASSASGGGIQETQYF. For the CDR3, the DNA is TGTGCCAGCAGCGCTAGCGGGGGGGGGATCCAAGAGACCCAGTACTTC.

The sample holds a few counts of this clone. The chain combines TRBV5-3 with TRBJ2-7; TRBD2 agrees at 8 bases. TRBV5-3 is filed as an ORF, its function uncertain. The CDR3 runs to 15 residues. J lost 2 bases, V lost 0 bases, and 4 bases had no gene match. The CDR3 loop is CARSLVLAGPYEQYF. CDR3 DNA: TGTGCCAGAAGCTTGGTGCTAGCGGGCCCCTACGAGCAGTACTTC.

The chain employs TRBV5-1 and TRBJ2-7; TRBD1 agrees at 11 bases. V trimming: 2 bases; J trimming: 6 bases; junction bases outside the gene matches: 1. Germline V gene lookup returns CDR1 SGHRS and CDR2 YFSETQ. This CDR3 is 13 amino acids long. The CDR3 DNA follows: TGCGCCAGCAGCTTAGGACAGGGGGCCGAGCAGTACTTC. Amino acid sequence: CASSLGQGAEQYF.

The J gene is TRBJ1-1, the V gene TRBV19; 10 nucleotides match TRBD1. Germline V CDR1 and CDR2: LNHDA, SQIVND (reference sequence). The CDR3 covers 15 residues. Germline trimming cut 1 base from V and 5 bases from J; bases unmatched to any gene: 4. CDR3 residues: CASSIGGQGGTEAFF. CDR3 nucleotides: TGTGCCAGTAGTATAGGTGGACAGGGGGGGACTGAAGCTTTCTTT.

The CDR3 region is CASSEIAAGNTIYF. CDR3 DNA sequence: TGTGCCAGCAGTGAAATAGCGGCTGGAAACACCATATATTTT. The rearrangement links TRBV2 to TRBJ1-3; unclear D gene. Germline CDR1 and CDR2: SNHLY and FYNNEI. Trimming shortened V by 2 bases and J by 2 bases, and 7 bases separated the two germline ends. This CDR3 spans 14 amino acids.

The V gene is TRBV20-1, the J gene TRBJ2-1; 10 bases line up with TRBD2. The V gene end was trimmed by 3 bases and the J gene end by 9 bases; junction bases not matched to a gene: 8. Germline V CDR1 and CDR2: DFQATT, SNEGSKA (reference sequence). The length of the CDR3 is 14 residues. The chain's CDR3 is CSASGAGGPSEQFF. The DNA of the CDR3 is TGCAGTGCTAGTGGAGCGGGAGGGCCTAGTGAGCAGTTCTTC.

In this sample, this clone turned up once. This CDR3 reads CAWGQGGSKNIQYF. CDR3 bases: TGTGCCTGGGGACAGGGGGGTTCCAAAAACATTCAGTACTTC. The V gene is TRBV30, the J gene TRBJ2-4, with 10 bases aligning to TRBD1. Trimming cost V 5 bases and J 2 bases; bases outside gene matches: 3. Germline-derived CDR1 and CDR2 are GTSNPN and SVGIG (reference sequence). The CDR3 totals 14 residues.

This clone has only a few counts. The chain employs TRBV9 and TRBJ2-2, with D perhaps TRBD1 (5 bases). The CDR3 runs to 16 residues. The V gene lost 0 bases and the J gene lost 4 bases, with 13 bases spanning the gap. The germline V gene has CDR1 SGDLS and CDR2 YYNGEE. CDR3 DNA: TGTGCCAGCAGCGTAGAGTCTAGGGGAAGCACCGGGGAGCTGTTTTTT. Its translation: CASSVESRGSTGELFF.

This chain joins TRBV7-3 and TRBJ1-4, with TRBD1 as a possible D gene (5 bases). The V end was cut by 2 bases, the J end by 0 bases, with 13 bases between. Germline lookup yields CDR1 SGHTA and CDR2 FQGTGA. The CDR3 is made up of 17 amino acids. CDR3 amino acids: CASSLFGRASTNEKLFF. The CDR3 nucleotides are TGTGCCAGCAGCTTATTTGGCAGGGCCTCAACTAATGAAAAACTGTTTTTT.

A remark on this clone: One end of the junction does not line up with germline, which may come from a read error. This chain connects TRBV27 to TRBJ2-5; D may be TRBD1 (6 bases). Germline values: CDR1 MNHEY, CDR2 SMNVEV (reference sequence). The CDR3 has 14 amino acids. CDR3 sequence reads: CASSPRDNQEAQYF. Here the CDR3 DNA reads TGTGCCAGCAGTCCTAGGGACAACCAAGAGGCCCAGTACTTC.

V is TRBV20-1 and J is TRBJ2-3, with D perhaps matching TRBD2 (5 bases). The CDR3 extends over 13 amino acids. V lost 3 bases to trimming and J lost 4 bases, with 11 bases between them. Germline CDR1 and CDR2: DFQATT and SNEGSKA (reference sequence). In nucleotides, the CDR3 is TGCAGTGCTAGTCTTGCGGGCGCAGATACGCAGTATTTT. It encodes CSASLAGADTQYF.

The chain recombines TRBV25-1 with TRBJ1-2; D perhaps matches TRBD1 (6 bases). The length of the CDR3 is 12 residues. Per the germline V gene, CDR1 is MGHDK and CDR2 is SYGVNS. V was cut by 8 bases and J by 4 bases, with 11 bases left in between. CDR3 in amino acids: CASYRVGYGYTF. DNA of the CDR3: TGTGCCAGCTACAGGGTTGGCTATGGCTACACCTTC.

V is TRBV5-1 and J is TRBJ2-2; 10 nucleotides match TRBD2. The CDR3 has 16 residues. Germline CDR1 SGHRS, CDR2 YFSETQ. V dropped 0 bases and J dropped 5; count of bases not matched to a gene: 4. The CDR3 DNA reads TGCGCCAGCAGCTTGGCCCAGACTAGCGGGACCGGGGAGCTGTTTTTT. Amino acids: CASSLAQTSGTGELFF.

The chain has TRBV10-1 and TRBJ2-3; possibly TRBD2 for D (5 bases). With 4 bases removed from V and 8 bases from J, the gap between germline ends came to 7 bases. CDR3 length: 11 residues. Germline assignment: CDR1 WNHNN and CDR2 SYGVQD (reference sequence). The CDR3 sequence: CASSVGSTQYF. The CDR3 DNA reads TGCGCCAGCAGTGTAGGGAGTACGCAGTATTTT.

The chain links TRBV5-4 to TRBJ2-7; weak D call: TRBD1 (6 bases). CDR1 and CDR2 from the germline V gene are SGHNT and YYREEE (reference sequence). This CDR3 spans 15 amino acids. V was shortened by 0 bases and J by 6 bases, with 16 bases between the two germline ends. Here the CDR3 DNA reads TGTGCCAGCAGCTTGGGAGGGGGTCTGCTTTCCGAGCAGTACTTC. Translated, it gives CASSLGGGLLSEQYF.

This chain connects TRBV25-1 to TRBJ2-2; 7 nucleotides agree with TRBD1. Germline CDR1 is MGHDK and CDR2 is SYGVNS. The V segment lost 1 base and the J segment 1 base; nucleotides outside the gene matches: 3. CDR3 length equals 16 residues. This CDR3 reads CASSEWWTGNTGELFF. The CDR3 bases are TGTGCCAGCAGTGAATGGTGGACAGGGAACACCGGGGAGCTGTTTTTT.

To note about this clone: At one boundary the junction diverges from the germline segment, which might be a read error. V is TRBV30 and J is TRBJ1-1; no clear D gene. The CDR3 runs 12 residues. The germline V gene encodes CDR1 GTSNPN and CDR2 SVGIG (reference sequence). Written as DNA, the CDR3 is TGTGCCCGGAGAGCGGGGAACACTGAAGCTTTCTTT. Translating gives CARRAGNTEAFF.

This chain uses TRBV6-5 with TRBJ2-2, with 7 bases lining up with TRBD1. CDR1 and CDR2 (germline): MNHEY, SVGAGI. This CDR3 is built from 15 residues. The trim removed 5 bases at V and 3 bases at J, leaving 6 bases unmatched. The CDR3 DNA is TGTGCCAGCAGTCCCGACAGGGTGGACACCGGGGAGCTGTTTTTT. Translation: CASSPDRVDTGELFF.

The V gene is TRBV4-1, the J gene TRBJ1-2; D not resolved. This CDR3 comprises 14 residues. Between the trimmed V and J ends, which lost 4 bases and 7 bases, there was a span of 16 bases. The V gene's germline CDR1 is MGHRA and CDR2 YSYEKL. The CDR3, as DNA: TGCGCCAGCAGCCCGACCGTTGAAACGGGTGGCTACACCTTC. Its translation: CASSPTVETGGYTF.

This sequence joins TRBV5-1 and TRBJ1-1, with 7 bases matching TRBD1. Losses at the gene ends were 0 bases for V and 0 bases for J; bases not matched to a gene: 2. Germline V lookup: CDR1 SGHRS, CDR2 YFSETQ. There are 15 residues in the CDR3. DNA for the CDR3: TGCGCCAGCAGCTTGGACAGGGGTATGAACACTGAAGCTTTCTTT. This sequence encodes CASSLDRGMNTEAFF. Variable domain in full (rest from reference TRBV5-1 and TRBJ1-1): KAGVTQTPRYLIKTRGQQVTLSCSPISGHRSVSWYQQTPGQGLQFLFEYFSETQRNKGNFPGRFSGRQFSNSRSEMNVSTLELGDSALYLCASSLDRGMNTEAFFGQGTRLTVV.

The chain carries TRBV28 and TRBJ2-7; a possible D gene is TRBD1 (5 bases). V was clipped by 8 bases and J by 2 bases, with 10 bases between them. Germline V gene sequence: CDR1 MDHEN, CDR2 SYDVKM. The CDR3 is 12 residues long. The CDR3: CASQGSPYEQYF. The DNA for the CDR3 is TGTGCCAGCCAGGGAAGCCCCTACGAGCAGTACTTC.

The V gene is TRBV7-2, the J gene TRBJ2-1; D remains unclear. From germline, CDR1 is SGHTA and CDR2 FQGNSA. The length of the CDR3 is 13 residues. V shed 1 base and J shed 7 bases, with 8 bases lying between them. CDR3 DNA: TGTGCCAGCAGCTTAGAGCCCGTAAATGAGCAGTTCTTC. This codes for CASSLEPVNEQFF. Using reference TRBV7-2 and TRBJ2-1 for the parts outside the CDR3, the full variable domain is GAGVSQSPSNKVTEKGKDVELRCDPISGHTALYWYRQSLGQGLEFLIYFQGNSAPDKSGLPSDRFSAERTGGSVSTLTIQRTQQEDSAVYLCASSLEPVNEQFFGPGTRLTVL.

The rearrangement links TRBV28 to TRBJ2-5; TRBD2 agrees at 9 bases. This CDR3 is 14 amino acids long. Germline values: CDR1 MDHEN, CDR2 SYDVKM. V trimming: 8 bases; J trimming: 1 base; junction bases outside the gene matches: 5. The DNA for the CDR3 is TGTGCCAGCCAACTAGCGGGTGTCCAAGAGACCCAGTACTTC. The encoded protein is CASQLAGVQETQYF.

This clone occurred once. The chain combines TRBV7-3 with TRBJ2-2; 14 bases are shared with TRBD2. Germline V CDR1 and CDR2: SGHTA, FQGTGA. The V segment lost 1 base and the J segment 0 bases; nucleotides outside the gene matches: 7. The CDR3 totals 20 residues. The CDR3 region is CASSLSGGLAGASNTGELFF. The DNA for the CDR3 is TGTGCCAGCAGCTTAAGTGGGGGACTAGCGGGAGCTTCGAACACCGGGGAGCTGTTTTTT.

The CDR3 DNA is TGCAGCGTTGGGGGGGGCCTCTACGAGCAGTACTTC. Protein product: CSVGGGLYEQYF. This sequence joins TRBV29-1 and TRBJ2-7; the D gene is possibly TRBD2 (7 bases). Between the trimmed V and J ends, which lost 4 bases and 3 bases, there was a span of 10 bases. The CDR3 totals 12 residues. Germline V gene sequence: CDR1 SQVTM, CDR2 ANQGSEA.

This chain joins TRBV6-4 and TRBJ1-2, with TRBD1 matching 7 bases. The length of the CDR3 is 16 residues. The J segment lost 4 bases and the V segment lost 3 bases, leaving 11 bases of the junction unmatched. The germline V gene encodes CDR1 MRHNA and CDR2 SNTAGT. The CDR3 nucleotides are TGTGCCAGCAGTGAAGGGGCCGGAGGGGGCCGCTATGGCTACACCTTC. Protein sequence: CASSEGAGGGRYGYTF.

V gene TRBV6-5 combines with J gene TRBJ2-7; a weak D match, TRBD2 (5 bases). V shed 4 bases and J shed 5 bases, with 15 bases lying between them. This CDR3 comprises 14 residues. CDR1 is MNHEY and CDR2 is SVGAGI in the germline V gene. The CDR3 spells CASSLRGSPNEQYF. The CDR3 nucleotides are TGTGCCAGCAGTTTAAGAGGGAGTCCGAACGAGCAGTACTTC.

V gene TRBV6-6 combines with J gene TRBJ1-2, with a tentative D call TRBD1 (5 bases). The germline CDR1 and CDR2 sequences are MNHNY and SVGAGI (reference sequence). The CDR3 length is 14 residues. V shed 11 bases and J shed 8 bases, with 24 bases lying between them. The CDR3 DNA reads as TGTGCCGGCCGGAATCTGGGAGGGGAGGGAGGCTACACCTTC. Its protein product is CAGRNLGGEGGYTF.